This T cell receptor (beta chain) was obtained from a study of shared clonotypes between healthy human individuals. Study-wide results and limits: The sharing of about 5% of naive CD4 clonotypes was seen across a few donors.

Template for every sorted-subset replicate PCR totaled roughly 210 ng DNA, 25,000 to 35,000 T cell genomes. Libraries were prepared by immunoSEQ multiplex PCR; TCRdb keeps only in-frame clonotypes and omits some of them. The sample includes more than 2 million clones, more than 90% of them seen just once. A note on this clone: Its antigen remains unknown.

This CDR3 is built from 14 residues. Trimming took off 3 bases at V and 0 bases at J, with 6 bases between the two ends. Germline V gives CDR1 SGHVS, CDR2 FQNEAQ. The sequence derives from a young man in good health. The chain links TRBV7-8 to TRBJ1-3; possibly TRBD1 for D (5 bases). Sequencing was done on a sample of naive CD4+ T cells sorted from blood. The subset was: CD45RA+ positively selected. Here the CDR3 reads CASSFGASGNTIYF. The CDR3, as DNA: TGTGCCAGCAGCTTCGGGGCCTCTGGAAACACCATATATTTT.